The clone carrying this T cell receptor beta chain occurred many times. Its cognate antigen is unknown. CDR1 is LGHDT and CDR2 is YNNKEL in the germline V gene (reference sequence). Unmatched junction bases numbered 2, after V lost 1 base and J lost 3 bases. The CDR3 extends over 15 amino acids. The data stem from a study of T cells in Graves' hyperthyroidism and ophthalmopathy. Whole-study context: Staff took peripheral blood when the initial diagnosis was made, before any treatment began.

Amplification of TCR beta CDR3 regions used RNA as the template. HTBI primers drove first-round RT-PCR of the TCR CDR3. TCRdb analysed the multiplex PCR reads with MiXCR anew, one entry per CDR3 protein. The sample lists about 300,000 distinct CDR3 sequences, approximately 19% occurring once. Study findings and constraints: Prediction of ophthalmopathy progression came a median approximately 6.6 months pre-onset.

The cohort's ophthalmopathy patients, a group with duration under 3 months, had a Clinical Activity Score of at least 3 and a NOSPECS grade of at least 4. The sequence was obtained from a man aged 45 to 65 with Graves' ophthalmopathy. The chain recombines TRBV3-1 with TRBJ2-7; 11 bases agree with TRBD1. Input material: blood. The CDR3 region is CASSQVGQGDYEQYF. As DNA, the CDR3 is TGTGCCAGCAGCCAAGTGGGACAGGGGGACTACGAGCAGTACTTC.